Sequencing of this TCR beta chain was carried out in a study of beta chain features in type 1 diabetes. Study-level points and caveats: Cells that show high TCR expression could be over-represented by cDNA sequencing. Equally in patients and controls, shorter templates might have been favored by PCR. Shorter TCRB CDR3s, moderately but significantly so, were found in Type 1 diabetes patients in all four CD4+ subsets. Unsettled here was the matter of whether HLA type influences TCRB rearrangement. More deletions and fewer insertions at VDJ junctions were seen in type 1 diabetes patients.

Reverse transcription of all isolated RNA meant that expressed TCRB transcripts were sequenced. The data were produced by immunoSEQ multiplex PCR, yet TCRdb's version contains in-frame clones alone and is incomplete. The data show 400,000 or so clones, with 9.5% to 10% seen just once and roughly 0.6% held by the top ten. This CDR3 spans 15 amino acids. Trimming removed 1 base at V and 5 bases at J, with 12 bases between. Per germline, CDR1 SGHRS and CDR2 YFSETQ. On this clone itself: Its antigen is still unknown.

This chain uses TRBV5-1 with TRBJ1-4; D may be TRBD1 (5 bases). Specimen: central memory CD4+ T cells from blood. The receptor comes from a man aged 25-45 years with type 1 diabetes. The CDR3 sequence: CASSLIGAENEKLFF. As DNA, the CDR3 is TGCGCCAGCAGCTTGATAGGGGCCGAGAATGAAAAACTGTTTTTT.